In this sample, the clone carrying this T cell receptor (beta chain) turned up many times. Antigen unknown. This entry belongs to a study of identical twins. Unique molecular identifiers were present on cDNA, and template switching added a universal primer site. TCRdb reanalysed the 5' RACE reads using MiXCR and keeps one entry per CDR3 protein. Of a few hundred thousand distinct CDR3 sequences listed, approximately 10% are singletons. General study results and limits: Its conclusions, products of cross-sectional statistical analysis, did not come from following the same donors. Twins' surplus sharing was weaker for beta out-of-frame sequences. Fewer insertions were carried by abundant cord blood beta clonotypes, but none was seen in memory repertoires.

The length of the CDR3 is 16 residues. The germline V gene has CDR1 SNHLY and CDR2 FYNNEI. The J segment lost 2 bases and the V segment lost 7 bases, leaving 12 bases of the junction unmatched. Material: naive T cells sorted from blood. The sequence was collected from a woman between 50 and 59 years old in good health. The rearrangement links TRBV2 to TRBJ2-3; TRBD2 matches 7 bases. As DNA, the CDR3 is TGTGCCAGCACGAGTTCCTCTAGCGGAACCACAGATACGCAGTATTTT. It codes for CASTSSSSGTTDTQYF.